Detailed here is one T cell receptor (beta chain). The data were produced by immunoSEQ multiplex PCR, yet TCRdb's version contains in-frame clones alone and is incomplete. Among about 32,000 clones, 85% to 95% were seen once, and the ten largest hold about 0.9%. CDR1 is MNHEY, CDR2 SVGEGT, per germline. The CDR3 is made up of 16 amino acids. V was shortened by 5 bases and J by 4 bases, with 20 bases between the two germline ends. This record belongs to a study of blood T cell repertoires in COVID-19. J is TRBJ1-2 and V is TRBV6-2 or TRBV6-3; tentative D call: TRBD1 (5 bases). The clonotype was recovered from a male donor with active COVID-19. The sequenced material came from peripheral blood. CDR3 residues: CASSRPQGRHVYGYTF. CDR3 bases: TGTGCCAGCAGTCGGCCCCAGGGTCGGCACGTCTATGGCTACACCTTC.